The subject of this entry is one T cell receptor (beta chain). This specimen comes from a study of blood T cell repertoires in COVID-19. Per the germline V gene, CDR1 is LGHDT and CDR2 is YNNKEL (reference sequence). The CDR3 sequence is 20 residues long. V trimming: 3 bases; J trimming: 2 bases; junction bases outside the gene matches: 14. Profiled with immunoSEQ multiplex PCR; TCRdb holds only in-frame clones, not every one. The sample records about 130,000 clones, approximately 90% being singletons. The sequenced sample consisted of peripheral blood. V and J are TRBV3-1 (or the pseudogene TRBV3-2) and TRBJ1-5; 12 bases agree with TRBD1. This sequence originates from a man aged 55 to 70 with COVID-19, enrolled during active disease. The CDR3 loop is CASSHDKPGTGGRGNQPQHF. The CDR3, as DNA: TGTGCCAGCAGCCACGACAAACCCGGGACAGGGGGCAGAGGCAATCAGCCCCAGCATTTT.